This T cell receptor (beta chain) appears in the sequencing data of a study of neurological immune-mediated disorders. The method for making cDNA was 5'RACE, and it used 10-nucleotide random UMIs. TCRdb called the 5' RACE reads again in MiXCR, with one record for every CDR3 protein. The repertoire has roughly 18,000 distinct CDR3 sequences, 27% of them found once; the top ten carry 30% to 35%. This clonotype was seen a handful of times. CDR3 length: 16 amino acids. V lost 6 bases and J 4 bases, leaving 19 bases between the germline ends. Germline CDR1 is WNHNN and CDR2 is SYGVQD (reference sequence). 2 million PBMCs stored at -80 C were the source of the unsorted libraries.

The sample taken for sequencing was PBMCs. The chain combines TRBV10-1 with TRBJ1-3; D possibly corresponds to TRBD1 (5 bases). This clonotype was obtained from a man aged 45-60 years with HTLV-1-associated myelopathy (HAM/TSP). CDR3 nucleotides: TGCGCCAGCAGCGACTCCTCCGGGACGGGAGGAAACACCATATATTTT. Amino acid sequence: CASSDSSGTGGNTIYF.